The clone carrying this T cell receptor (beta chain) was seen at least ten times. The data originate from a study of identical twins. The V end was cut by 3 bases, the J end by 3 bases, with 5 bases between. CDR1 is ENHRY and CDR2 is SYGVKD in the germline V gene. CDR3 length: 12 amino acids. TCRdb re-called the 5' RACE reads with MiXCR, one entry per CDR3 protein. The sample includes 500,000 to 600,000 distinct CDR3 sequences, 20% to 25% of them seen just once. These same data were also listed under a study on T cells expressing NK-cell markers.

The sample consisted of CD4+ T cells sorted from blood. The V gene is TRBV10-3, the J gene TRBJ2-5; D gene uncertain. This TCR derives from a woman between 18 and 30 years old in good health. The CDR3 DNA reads TGTGCCATCAGTGAAGAGGAAGAGACCCAGTACTTC. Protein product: CAISEEEETQYF.